The rows below give T cell receptor beta chains drawn from one sample of a study of blood T cell repertoires in COVID-19. Sequencing was performed with immunoSEQ multiplex PCR; in TCRdb, only in-frame clones are kept and a portion is missing. Of approximately 82,000 clones listed, 92% are singletons. The sample comprised peripheral blood. Receptor source: a woman in her sixties with active COVID-19. Both conserved end residues are part of each CDR3. Each record gives: CDR3 protein, CDR3 DNA, D gene, J gene, clone size, V gene. A D gene is named only where the DNA matches it firmly. Only some rows state a clone size, as once, few, many or a class for expanded clones.

cdr3_aa: CASSEAGRTGELFF; cdr3_nt: TGTGCCAGCAGCGAAGCGGGGAGGACCGGGGAGCTGTTTTTT; d_call: TRBD2; j_call: TRBJ2-2; clone_size: -; v_call: TRBV9
cdr3_aa: CASSFADAPGGPQHF; cdr3_nt: TGTGCCAGCAGCTTTGCGGACGCCCCGGGAGGGCCCCAGCATTTT; d_call: -; j_call: TRBJ1-5; clone_size: -; v_call: TRBV2
cdr3_aa: CASSYLGGSNQPQHF; cdr3_nt: TGTGCCAGCAGTTACCTCGGGGGTAGCAATCAGCCCCAGCATTTT; d_call: -; j_call: TRBJ1-5; clone_size: -; v_call: TRBV6-6
cdr3_aa: CASSQDAGGRSGELFF; cdr3_nt: TGCGCCAGCAGCCAAGATGCGGGGGGGCGAAGCGGGGAGCTGTTTTTT; d_call: TRBD2; j_call: TRBJ2-2; clone_size: once; v_call: TRBV4-3
cdr3_aa: CASSETTTEAFF; cdr3_nt: TGTGCCAGCAGTGAAACGACAACGGAAGCTTTCTTT; d_call: -; j_call: TRBJ1-1; clone_size: once; v_call: TRBV25-1
cdr3_aa: CASSQGQGRPTGELFF; cdr3_nt: TGCGCCAGCAGCCAAGGACAGGGAAGGCCCACCGGGGAGCTGTTTTTT; d_call: TRBD1; j_call: TRBJ2-2; clone_size: -; v_call: TRBV5-1
cdr3_aa: CASSSNSFRSTGELFF; cdr3_nt: TGTGCCAGCTCATCAAACTCATTCCGATCCACCGGGGAGCTGTTTTTT; d_call: -; j_call: TRBJ2-2; clone_size: once; v_call: TRBV18
cdr3_aa: CAWGDYYGYTF; cdr3_nt: TGTGCCTGGGGGGACTACTATGGCTACACCTTC; d_call: -; j_call: TRBJ1-2; clone_size: -; v_call: TRBV30
cdr3_aa: CASSGLASEETQYF; cdr3_nt: TGTGCCAGCAGTGGACTAGCGTCCGAAGAGACCCAGTACTTC; d_call: TRBD2; j_call: TRBJ2-5; clone_size: -; v_call: TRBV6-2/TRBV6-3
cdr3_aa: CASSIGSDRPYGYTF; cdr3_nt: TGTGCTAGTAGTATCGGCTCCGACAGGCCCTATGGCTACACCTTC; d_call: -; j_call: TRBJ1-2; clone_size: -; v_call: TRBV19
cdr3_aa: CASSLAGGGVGNEQFF; cdr3_nt: TGTGCCAGCAGCTTAGCGGGTGGGGGCGTAGGCAATGAGCAGTTCTTC; d_call: -; j_call: TRBJ2-1; clone_size: -; v_call: TRBV7-9
cdr3_aa: CASSGQGSSGELFF; cdr3_nt: TGTGCCAGCAGTGGACAGGGAAGTTCCGGGGAGCTGTTTTTT; d_call: TRBD1; j_call: TRBJ2-2; clone_size: -; v_call: TRBV7-9
cdr3_aa: CASNPSTSGKETQYF; cdr3_nt: TGTGCCAGTAACCCTTCGACTAGCGGAAAAGAGACCCAGTACTTC; d_call: TRBD2; j_call: TRBJ2-5; clone_size: -; v_call: TRBV28
cdr3_aa: CASSPTGVNQPQHF; cdr3_nt: TGTGCCAGCAGTCCGACAGGGGTCAATCAGCCCCAGCATTTT; d_call: TRBD1; j_call: TRBJ1-5; clone_size: -; v_call: TRBV6-5
cdr3_aa: CASGLGARLSNEQFF; cdr3_nt: TGTGCTAGTGGTTTGGGAGCTAGGCTTAGCAATGAGCAGTTCTTC; d_call: -; j_call: TRBJ2-1; clone_size: -; v_call: TRBV12-5
cdr3_aa: CASSKTTVNTEAFF; cdr3_nt: TGTGCCAGCAGTAAGACGACAGTGAACACTGAAGCTTTCTTT; d_call: -; j_call: TRBJ1-1; clone_size: -; v_call: TRBV27
cdr3_aa: CASSLSTGSVAKNIQYF; cdr3_nt: TGTGCCAGCAGTTTATCCACAGGTTCCGTTGCCAAAAACATTCAGTACTTC; d_call: -; j_call: TRBJ2-4; clone_size: -; v_call: TRBV27
cdr3_aa: CASSPFRASTDTQYF; cdr3_nt: TGTGCCAGCAGCCCCTTTCGAGCTAGCACAGATACGCAGTATTTT; d_call: -; j_call: TRBJ2-3; clone_size: few; v_call: TRBV28
cdr3_aa: CASSLRDYQFF; cdr3_nt: TGTGCCAGCAGCCTCCGGGACTATCAGTTCTTC; d_call: TRBD2; j_call: TRBJ2-1; clone_size: -; v_call: TRBV3-1/TRBV3-2
cdr3_aa: CASSLGTANTEAFF; cdr3_nt: TGCGCCAGCAGCTTGGGGACTGCGAACACTGAAGCTTTCTTT; d_call: -; j_call: TRBJ1-1; clone_size: -; v_call: TRBV5-1
cdr3_aa: CASRQGSTEAFF; cdr3_nt: TGTGCCAGCAGACAAGGGAGCACTGAAGCTTTCTTT; d_call: -; j_call: TRBJ1-1; clone_size: -; v_call: TRBV11-3
cdr3_aa: CASSDVSYEQYF; cdr3_nt: TGTGCCAGCAGTGACGTTTCCTACGAGCAGTACTTC; d_call: -; j_call: TRBJ2-7; clone_size: -; v_call: TRBV2
cdr3_aa: CASSLEAETEAFF; cdr3_nt: TGCGCCAGCAGCTTGGAGGCGGAAACTGAAGCTTTCTTT; d_call: -; j_call: TRBJ1-1; clone_size: -; v_call: TRBV5-1
cdr3_aa: CASSHGPGGSYEQYF; cdr3_nt: TGTGCCAGCAGCCACGGGCCAGGGGGTTCCTACGAGCAGTACTTC; d_call: TRBD1; j_call: TRBJ2-7; clone_size: -; v_call: TRBV6-2/TRBV6-3
cdr3_aa: CATSTQANNQPQHF; cdr3_nt: TGTGCCACCAGTACCCAGGCCAACAATCAGCCCCAGCATTTT; d_call: -; j_call: TRBJ1-5; clone_size: -; v_call: TRBV24-1
cdr3_aa: CASSLRAGGYYGYTF; cdr3_nt: TGTGCCAGCAGCCTGAGGGCAGGGGGCTACTATGGCTACACCTTC; d_call: TRBD1; j_call: TRBJ1-2; clone_size: -; v_call: TRBV7-9
cdr3_aa: CASSVGQGASGYGYTF; cdr3_nt: TGTGCCAGCAGCGTAGGACAGGGGGCGTCGGGCTATGGCTACACCTTC; d_call: TRBD1; j_call: TRBJ1-2; clone_size: -; v_call: TRBV9
cdr3_aa: CASSPGLVSGELFF; cdr3_nt: TGCGCCAGCAGCCCCGGTTTGGTTTCCGGGGAGCTGTTTTTT; d_call: -; j_call: TRBJ2-2; clone_size: -; v_call: TRBV5-1
cdr3_aa: CSASDGGISNQPQHF; cdr3_nt: TGCAGTGCTAGTGACGGGGGGATTAGCAATCAGCCCCAGCATTTT; d_call: -; j_call: TRBJ1-5; clone_size: -; v_call: TRBV20-1
cdr3_aa: CASSLNRGGYEQYF; cdr3_nt: TGTGCCAGCAGCTTAAATCGGGGGGGCTACGAGCAGTACTTC; d_call: TRBD2; j_call: TRBJ2-7; clone_size: -; v_call: TRBV11-3
cdr3_aa: CASSLLGQAMGSGANVLTF; cdr3_nt: TGTGCCAGCAGTTTATTGGGACAGGCGATGGGTTCTGGGGCCAACGTCCTGACTTTC; d_call: TRBD1; j_call: TRBJ2-6; clone_size: -; v_call: TRBV28
cdr3_aa: CASSYPGFAYEQYF; cdr3_nt: TGTGCCAGCAGTTACCCGGGTTTTGCCTACGAGCAGTACTTC; d_call: -; j_call: TRBJ2-7; clone_size: -; v_call: TRBV6-2/TRBV6-3